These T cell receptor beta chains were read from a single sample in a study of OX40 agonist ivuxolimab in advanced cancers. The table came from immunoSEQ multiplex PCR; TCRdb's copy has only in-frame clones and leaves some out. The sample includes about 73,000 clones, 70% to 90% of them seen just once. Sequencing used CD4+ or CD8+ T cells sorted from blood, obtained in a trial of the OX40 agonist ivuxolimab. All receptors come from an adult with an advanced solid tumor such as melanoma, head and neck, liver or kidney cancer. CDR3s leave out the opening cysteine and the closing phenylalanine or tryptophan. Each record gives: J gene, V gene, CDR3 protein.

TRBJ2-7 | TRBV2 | ASSPYRVAGAHEQY
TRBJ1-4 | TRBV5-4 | ASSRPNEKLF
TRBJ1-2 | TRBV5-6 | ASSWAGGSGYT
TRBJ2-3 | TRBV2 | ASSERLISTDTQY
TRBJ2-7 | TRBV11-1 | ASSSTRGVTYEQY
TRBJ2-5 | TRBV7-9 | ASSWGGGGETQY
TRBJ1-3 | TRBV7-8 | ASSLLRGGSGNTIY
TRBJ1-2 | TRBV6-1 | ASSEEAGHYGYT
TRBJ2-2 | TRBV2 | ASSGRTSDTGELF
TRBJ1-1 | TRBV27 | ASRPGFANTEAF
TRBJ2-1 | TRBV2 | AIQRGSVDEQF
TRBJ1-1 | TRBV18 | ASSPQGGIGTEAF
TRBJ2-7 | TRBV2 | ASRGWSGSPHEQY
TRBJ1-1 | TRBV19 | ASSTNSMRNTEAF
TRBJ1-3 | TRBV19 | ASSLTGADSGNTIY
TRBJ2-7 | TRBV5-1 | ASFDSLSYEQY
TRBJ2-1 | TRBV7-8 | ASSLPGGGEGEQF
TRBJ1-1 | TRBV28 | ASRTGPLEAF
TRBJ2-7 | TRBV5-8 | ASSLEGFTYEQY
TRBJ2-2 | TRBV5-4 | ASSTATGELF
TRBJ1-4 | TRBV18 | ASSPSPDTNEKLF
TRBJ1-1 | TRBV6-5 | ASSQQGDTEAF
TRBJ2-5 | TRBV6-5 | ASRPYRGLGETQY
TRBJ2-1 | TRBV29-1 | SVEDMLAGDEQF
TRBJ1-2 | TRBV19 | ASSMRSSGYT
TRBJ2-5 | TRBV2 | ASKESAAQY
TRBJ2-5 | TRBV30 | AWSAGPQETQY
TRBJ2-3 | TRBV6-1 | ASRFAGGITDTQY
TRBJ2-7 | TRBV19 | ASSRTSGYEQY
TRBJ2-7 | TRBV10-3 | AISGYGTASSYEQY
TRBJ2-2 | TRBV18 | ASSPRDRYTGELF
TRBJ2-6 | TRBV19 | ASSRTGGVGANVLT
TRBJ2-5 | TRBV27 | ASRGLAGGIETQY
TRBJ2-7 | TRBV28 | ASTLGGIGYEQY
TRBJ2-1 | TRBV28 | ASSGTGLGENEQF
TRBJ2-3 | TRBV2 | ASSEMGLAGAVTDTQY
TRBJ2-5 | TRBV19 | ASSTGPTETQY
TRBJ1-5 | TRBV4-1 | ASSQFRDTGQPQH
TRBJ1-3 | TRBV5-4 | ASSPGGTGNTIY
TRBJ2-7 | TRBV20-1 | SAAQGFEQY
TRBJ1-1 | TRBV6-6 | ASIPQYGTEAF
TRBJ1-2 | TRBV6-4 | ASRAPSANYGYT
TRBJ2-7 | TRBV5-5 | ASSSGHPRTEQY
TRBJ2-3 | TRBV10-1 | ASSYGLGGGGDTQY